This is a list of T cell receptor beta chains from one sample in a study of blood T cell repertoires in COVID-19. TCRdb's table, derived via immunoSEQ multiplex PCR, lists solely in-frame clones and lacks some. Of approximately 270,000 clones detected, 75% to 90% appear once; the ten largest clones hold less than 2.5%. The material sequenced was PBMCs or T cells enriched from blood (not recorded which). The origin of the receptors is a woman in her forties or fifties who had recovered from COVID-19. The CDR3 runs from the conserved cysteine through the conserved F or W. D genes are given only for firm matches. Size is omitted from some rows. Given values are once, few, many or a class for expanded clones.

V gene	clone size	D gene	J gene	CDR3 protein	CDR3 DNA
TRBV20-1	NA	TRBD1	TRBJ1-2	CSASLPGQNYGYTF	TGCAGTGCTAGTTTACCGGGACAGAACTATGGCTACACCTTC
TRBV28	NA	NA	TRBJ2-7	CASIYRESGEQYF	TGTGCCAGCATCTACAGGGAATCAGGCGAGCAGTACTTC
TRBV5-5	NA	NA	TRBJ2-7	CASSLAVPYEQYF	TGTGCCAGCAGCTTGGCAGTACCCTACGAGCAGTACTTC
TRBV4-1	NA	NA	TRBJ1-1	CASSRDRMNTEAFF	TGCGCCAGCAGCCGAGACCGTATGAACACTGAAGCTTTCTTT
TRBV7-8	NA	TRBD2	TRBJ2-4	CASSLAVSGRARVKNIQYF	TGTGCCAGCAGCTTAGCGGTTAGCGGGAGGGCCCGGGTCAAAAACATTCAGTACTTC
TRBV5-6	NA	NA	TRBJ1-4	CASSSGVANEKLFF	TGTGCCAGCAGCTCCGGGGTAGCTAATGAAAAACTGTTTTTT
TRBV28	NA	NA	TRBJ2-5	CASSPEGEGLETQYF	TGTGCCAGCAGTCCGGAGGGCGAGGGGTTGGAGACCCAGTACTTC
TRBV15	NA	NA	TRBJ2-1	CATSSYSGRGTGEQFF	TGTGCCACCAGCAGCTATAGCGGGAGAGGGACAGGTGAGCAGTTCTTC
TRBV7-9	NA	NA	TRBJ1-6	CLSGMEDSPLHF	TGCCTTAGCGGGATGGAAGATTCACCCCTCCACTTT
TRBV5-6	NA	TRBD1	TRBJ2-5	CASSIQGAETQYF	TGTGCCAGCAGCATACAGGGGGCAGAGACCCAGTACTTC
TRBV11-2	once	TRBD1	TRBJ1-2	CASSQDRGSSHTF	TGTGCCAGCAGCCAGGACAGGGGTTCTTCCCACACCTTC
TRBV28	NA	TRBD1	TRBJ2-5	CASSLTPGTVQETQYF	TGTGCCAGCAGTCTCACTCCCGGGACAGTCCAAGAGACCCAGTACTTC
TRBV5-1	NA	NA	TRBJ2-2	CASSHPRGRELFF	TGCGCCAGCAGCCACCCTAGGGGCCGGGAGCTGTTTTTT
TRBV10-2	NA	NA	TRBJ2-5	CASSEKGLEETQYF	TGCGCCAGCAGTGAGAAGGGGTTGGAGGAGACCCAGTACTTC
TRBV29-1	NA	NA	TRBJ2-3	CSVEERHTDTQYF	TGCAGCGTTGAGGAGCGGCACACAGATACGCAGTATTTT
TRBV14	NA	NA	TRBJ1-1	CASSQGGVSEAFF	TGTGCCAGCAGCCAAGGAGGAGTCTCTGAAGCTTTCTTT
TRBV5-1	NA	TRBD2	TRBJ2-7	CASSLGLAVGTYEQYF	TGCGCCAGCAGCTTGGGGCTAGCGGTAGGGACCTACGAGCAGTACTTC
TRBV6-5	NA	TRBD1	TRBJ2-7	CASSWQGATSHEQYF	TGTGCCAGCAGTTGGCAGGGGGCGACCTCCCACGAGCAGTACTTC
TRBV7-6	NA	TRBD1	TRBJ1-3	CASSLRQGGTGNTIYF	TGTGCCAGCAGCCTTCGACAGGGAGGTACTGGAAACACCATATATTTT
TRBV7-8	NA	NA	TRBJ1-2	CASSRVDSSNYGYTF	TGTGCCAGCAGCCGGGTGGACAGCTCTAACTATGGCTACACCTTC
TRBV14	few	TRBD2	TRBJ2-5	CASSLRTSGRAGTQYF	TGTGCCAGCAGCCTACGGACTAGCGGGAGGGCAGGGACCCAGTACTTC
TRBV10-1	NA	TRBD2	TRBJ2-7	CASSEAGLAPDYEQYF	TGCGCCAGCAGTGAGGCCGGACTAGCTCCCGACTACGAGCAGTACTTC
TRBV4-1	NA	NA	TRBJ2-4	CASSQGGGIVIAKNIQYF	TGCGCCAGCAGCCAAGGTGGAGGGATCGTTATAGCCAAAAACATTCAGTACTTC
TRBV11-2	NA	NA	TRBJ2-5	CASSLDAGPQETQYF	TGTGCCAGCAGCTTAGACGCGGGGCCGCAAGAGACCCAGTACTTC
TRBV9	NA	NA	TRBJ1-2	CASSVVTAGNGYTF	TGTGCCAGCAGCGTAGTGACGGCAGGGAATGGCTACACCTTC
TRBV9	NA	NA	TRBJ2-3	CASSPSAGLTSDTQYF	TGTGCCAGCAGCCCTTCTGCGGGACTGACTTCTGATACGCAGTATTTT
TRBV2	NA	NA	TRBJ2-7	CASRKQRGTHEQYF	TGTGCCAGCAGGAAACAAAGGGGGACCCACGAGCAGTACTTC
TRBV28	NA	NA	TRBJ1-2	CASSSGWRYGYTF	TGTGCCAGCAGTTCAGGGTGGCGGTATGGCTACACCTTC
TRBV5-4	NA	TRBD1	TRBJ1-3	CASSLMTGTGNTIYF	TGTGCCAGCAGCTTAATGACAGGGACGGGAAACACCATATATTTT
TRBV2	NA	TRBD1	TRBJ1-5	CASSGPRQGVSNQPQHF	TGTGCCAGCAGCGGCCCCCGACAGGGGGTGAGCAATCAGCCCCAGCATTTT
TRBV7-3	NA	NA	TRBJ2-1	CASSLRGGAEGYNEQFF	TGTGCCAGCAGCTTAAGGGGAGGAGCGGAGGGCTACAATGAGCAGTTCTTC
TRBV18	NA	TRBD1	TRBJ1-1	CASSPRGQGGLNTEAFF	TGTGCCAGCTCACCACGGGGACAGGGGGGTCTGAACACTGAAGCTTTCTTT
TRBV12-3/TRBV12-4	NA	NA	TRBJ2-2	CASRVAGTGELFF	TGTGCCAGCAGAGTAGCCGGCACCGGGGAGCTGTTTTTT
TRBV14	NA	NA	TRBJ2-7	CASSHGQLRRAEQYF	TGTGCCAGCAGCCATGGACAGTTGCGAAGGGCCGAGCAGTACTTC
TRBV28	NA	TRBD1	TRBJ1-2	CASSSHRGGYGYTF	TGTGCCAGCAGTTCCCACAGGGGGGGCTATGGCTACACCTTC
TRBV27	NA	TRBD2	TRBJ2-1	CASSLIVLAGSNEQFF	TGTGCCAGCAGTTTAATAGTCCTAGCGGGATCAAATGAGCAGTTCTTC
TRBV3-1/TRBV3-2	NA	NA	TRBJ1-5	CASSQVSGNQPQHF	TGTGCCAGCAGCCAAGTATCGGGCAATCAGCCCCAGCATTTT
TRBV5-1	NA	TRBD1	TRBJ2-7	CASSLLGQGAYEQYF	TGCGCCAGCAGCTTGCTGGGACAGGGTGCCTACGAGCAGTACTTC
TRBV29-1	NA	NA	TRBJ1-1	CSVAGGAAGTEAFF	TGCAGCGTTGCCGGGGGGGCGGCGGGCACTGAAGCTTTCTTT
TRBV6-5	NA	NA	TRBJ2-1	CASSYRSEKFF	TGTGCCAGCAGTTATCGGTCCGAAAAGTTCTTC
TRBV5-4	NA	TRBD1	TRBJ1-5	CASSLSWTGHNQPQHF	TGTGCCAGCAGCTTGAGCTGGACAGGTCACAATCAGCCCCAGCATTTT
TRBV27	NA	NA	TRBJ1-2	CASSLSPGQPHYGYTF	TGTGCCAGCAGTTTATCCCCTGGGCAACCGCACTATGGCTACACCTTC